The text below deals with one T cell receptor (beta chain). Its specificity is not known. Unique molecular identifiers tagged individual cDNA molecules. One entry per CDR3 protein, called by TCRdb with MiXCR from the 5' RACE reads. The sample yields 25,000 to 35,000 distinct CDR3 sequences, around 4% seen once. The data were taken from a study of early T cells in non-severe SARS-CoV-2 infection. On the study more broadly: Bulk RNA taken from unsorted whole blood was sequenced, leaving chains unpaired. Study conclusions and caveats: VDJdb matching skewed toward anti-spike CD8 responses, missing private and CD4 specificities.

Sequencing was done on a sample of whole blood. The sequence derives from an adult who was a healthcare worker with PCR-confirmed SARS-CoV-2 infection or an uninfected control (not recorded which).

The CDR3 loop reads CASSPDALSYEQYF. CDR3 DNA: TGCGCCAGCAGCCCGGACGCGCTGTCCTACGAGCAGTACTTC. The chain recombines TRBV5-1 with TRBJ2-7; D remains unclear. Germline V gene data show CDR1 as SGHRS and CDR2 as YFSETQ. Between the trimmed V and J ends, which lost 4 bases and 1 base, there was a span of 12 bases. This CDR3 has 14 amino acids.